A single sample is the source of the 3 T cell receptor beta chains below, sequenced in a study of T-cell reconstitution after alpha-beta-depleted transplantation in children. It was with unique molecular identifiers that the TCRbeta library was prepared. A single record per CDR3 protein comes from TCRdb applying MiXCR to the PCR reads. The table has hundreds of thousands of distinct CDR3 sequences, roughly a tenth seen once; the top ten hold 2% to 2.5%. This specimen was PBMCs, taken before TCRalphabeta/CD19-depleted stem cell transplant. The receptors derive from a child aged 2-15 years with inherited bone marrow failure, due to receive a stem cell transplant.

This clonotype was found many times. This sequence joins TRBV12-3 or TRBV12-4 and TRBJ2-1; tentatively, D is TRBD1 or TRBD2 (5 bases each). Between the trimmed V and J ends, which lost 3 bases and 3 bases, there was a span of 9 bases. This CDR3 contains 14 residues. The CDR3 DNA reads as TGTGCCAGCAGTTTGACGGGGCGCTACAATGAGCAGTTCTTC. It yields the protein CASSLTGRYNEQFF.

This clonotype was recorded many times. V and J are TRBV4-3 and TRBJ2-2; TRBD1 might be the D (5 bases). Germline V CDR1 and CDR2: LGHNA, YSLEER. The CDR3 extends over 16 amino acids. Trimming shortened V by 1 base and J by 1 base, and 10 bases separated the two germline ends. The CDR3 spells CASSQGQGGNTGELFF. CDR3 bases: TGCGCCAGCAGCCAAGGGCAGGGCGGGAACACCGGGGAGCTGTTTTTT.

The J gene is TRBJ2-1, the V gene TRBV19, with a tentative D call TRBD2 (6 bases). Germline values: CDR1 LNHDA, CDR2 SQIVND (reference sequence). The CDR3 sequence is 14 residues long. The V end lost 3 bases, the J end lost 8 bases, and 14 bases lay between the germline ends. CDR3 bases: TGTGCCAGTAGTATGGGACTGCTCTCGGATGAGCAGTTCTTC. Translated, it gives CASSMGLLSDEQFF.